These 20 T cell receptor beta chains came from one sample sequenced in a study of blood T cell repertoires in COVID-19. Using immunoSEQ multiplex PCR, the repertoire was profiled, and TCRdb retains in-frame clones only, with some absent. The sample shows 70,000 to 95,000 clones, roughly 88% of them seen only once. The material sequenced was peripheral blood. Receptors were obtained from a woman aged 50 to 60 with acute or convalescent COVID-19.

The CDR3, as DNA: TGTGCCAGCAGCCGAAGCCTAGCCTTTCCCCTCAATGAGCAGTTCTTC. It is translated as CASSRSLAFPLNEQFF. This chain uses TRBV14 with TRBJ2-1; possible D gene TRBD2, 5 bases. The CDR3 spans 16 residues. Per germline, CDR1 SGHDN and CDR2 FVKESK. V was clipped by 4 bases and J by 6 bases, with 19 bases between them. The whole variable domain, remainder taken from reference TRBV14 and TRBJ2-1, is EAGVTQFPSHSVIEKGQTVTLRCDPISGHDNLYWYRRVMGKEIKFLLHFVKESKQDESGMPNNRFLAERTGGTYSTLKVQPAELEDSGVYFCASSRSLAFPLNEQFFGPGTRLTVL.

The chain employs TRBV19 and TRBJ2-1, with D possibly matching TRBD1 (6 bases). V was clipped by 5 bases and J by 8 bases, with 10 bases between them. This CDR3 has 12 residues. In germline, CDR1 is LNHDA, CDR2 SQIVND (reference sequence). The CDR3 DNA sequence: TGTGCCAGTAGTGTGGACAGAGATGAGCAGTTCTTC. The encoded protein is CASSVDRDEQFF. The full variable domain, in which reference TRBV19 and TRBJ2-1 provide the parts outside the CDR3, is DGGITQSPKYLFRKEGQNVTLSCEQNLNHDAMYWYRQDPGQGLRLIYYSQIVNDFQKGDIAEGYSVSREKKESFPLTVTSAQKNPTAFYLCASSVDRDEQFFGPGTRLTVL.

This sequence joins TRBV19 and TRBJ2-7; 10 bases fit TRBD1. CDR1 is LNHDA, CDR2 SQIVND, per germline (reference sequence). V shed 3 bases, J shed 6 bases, and the junction held 14 bases outside the gene matches. The CDR3 contains 17 residues. This CDR3 is CASSIYMTGTGASEQYF. CDR3 sequence (DNA): TGTGCCAGTAGTATTTATATGACCGGGACAGGGGCCTCCGAGCAGTACTTC.

The chain carries TRBV12-5 and TRBJ1-1, with D possibly matching TRBD1 (5 bases). The CDR3 runs 17 residues. With 2 bases removed from V and 2 bases from J, the gap between germline ends came to 18 bases. The germline gives CDR1 LGHNT, CDR2 FRNRAP. The CDR3 region is CASGLTFPTGFNTEAFF. As DNA, the CDR3 is TGTGCTAGTGGTTTGACTTTTCCCACAGGATTCAACACTGAAGCTTTCTTT.

This chain uses TRBV5-1 with TRBJ2-2, with 7 bases aligning to TRBD1. In germline, CDR1 is SGHRS, CDR2 YFSETQ. The CDR3 loop spans 15 amino acids. Trimming took 3 bases from V and 5 from J; bases not matched to a gene: 7. The chain's CDR3 is CASSSDRVRTGELFF. The CDR3 DNA follows: TGCGCCAGCAGCTCCGACAGGGTGAGAACCGGGGAGCTGTTTTTT.

The chain couples TRBV5-4 to TRBJ2-5; TRBD2 might be the D (6 bases). Trimming left V 5 bases short and J 0 bases short, with 14 bases between. CDR3 size: 15 residues. From germline, CDR1 is SGHNT and CDR2 YYREEE (reference sequence). CDR3 protein: CASSLKRAYQETQYF. CDR3 sequence (DNA): TGTGCCAGCAGTTTAAAGCGGGCGTACCAAGAGACCCAGTACTTC.

The sample holds one count of this clone. The chain employs TRBV4-1 and TRBJ2-2; tentatively, D is TRBD1 (5 bases). This CDR3 has 15 residues. The V gene lost 4 bases and the J gene lost 5 bases, with 14 bases spanning the gap. Per the germline V gene, CDR1 is MGHRA and CDR2 is YSYEKL. The CDR3 spells CASSRRGEETGELFF. CDR3 DNA: TGCGCCAGCAGCCGTAGGGGCGAGGAGACCGGGGAGCTGTTTTTT.

CDR3 sequence reads: CASSLATSGVNEQFF. The CDR3 nucleotides read TGTGCCAGCAGCTTAGCGACTAGCGGAGTGAATGAGCAGTTCTTC. This chain joins TRBV7-9 and TRBJ2-1; 9 positions agree with TRBD2. CDR1 and CDR2 (germline): SEHNR, FQNEAQ (reference sequence). The V segment lost 0 bases and the J segment 7 bases; nucleotides outside the gene matches: 4. The CDR3 runs 15 residues.

V is TRBV6-5 and J is TRBJ1-1; 7 bases fit TRBD1. V lost 9 bases to trimming and J lost 7 bases; unmatched junction nucleotides: 11. The CDR3 runs 13 residues. Germline lookup yields CDR1 MNHEY and CDR2 SVGAGI. The CDR3 sequence: CASLVQGSGEAFF. CDR3 DNA: TGTGCCAGTCTGGTACAGGGGTCGGGTGAAGCTTTCTTT.

This clone was seen once. The genes are TRBV5-1 and TRBJ2-7; D might be TRBD1 (5 bases). This CDR3 has 13 residues. CDR1 is SGHRS and CDR2 is YFSETQ in the germline V gene. The germline V and J ends were trimmed by 2 bases and 3 bases, with 9 bases remaining between them. The CDR3 protein is CASSLSGLYEQYF. The CDR3 nucleotides read TGCGCCAGCAGCTTATCAGGGCTCTACGAGCAGTACTTC.

The rearrangement joins TRBV3-1 (or the pseudogene TRBV3-2) to TRBJ2-7; 12 positions match TRBD2. V shed 4 bases and J 5 bases; nucleotides not matched to a gene: 3. The germline V gene has CDR1 LGHDT and CDR2 YNNKEL (reference sequence). The CDR3 runs to 14 residues. The CDR3, as DNA: TGTGCCAGCAGCCGACTAGCGGGGGAGAACGAGCAGTACTTC. It specifies CASSRLAGENEQYF.

This clone appeared a few times. The chain employs TRBV6-1 and TRBJ1-1; D unclear. V was shortened by 3 bases and J by 4 bases, with 12 bases between the two germline ends. The germline V gene encodes CDR1 MNHNS and CDR2 SASEGT. The CDR3 is 14 amino acids. This CDR3 is CASSENAWSTEAFF. CDR3 DNA sequence: TGTGCCAGCAGTGAGAACGCGTGGAGCACTGAAGCTTTCTTT.

This clone was observed a few times. The rearrangement uses TRBV27 and TRBJ2-1, with TRBD2 matching 9 bases. The J segment lost 12 bases and the V segment lost 7 bases, leaving 4 bases of the junction unmatched. Germline values: CDR1 MNHEY, CDR2 SMNVEV (reference sequence). The CDR3 has 11 residues. CDR3 in amino acids: CASTSGIAQFF. The DNA of the CDR3 is TGTGCCAGCACTAGCGGGATTGCGCAGTTCTTC.

The chain carries TRBV11-2 and TRBJ2-4; TRBD2 aligns across 7 bases. The J segment lost 1 base and the V segment lost 3 bases, leaving 15 bases of the junction unmatched. Germline values: CDR1 SGHAT, CDR2 FQNNGV. The CDR3 spans 19 residues. The CDR3 DNA sequence: TGTGCCAGCAGCTTTTTTTCCGGGACTACAGAGTTGGCCAAAAACATTCAGTACTTC. It yields the protein CASSFFSGTTELAKNIQYF.

This rearrangement joins TRBV27 to TRBJ2-7; 7 nucleotides align to TRBD2. Germline-derived CDR1 and CDR2 are MNHEY and SMNVEV (reference sequence). The CDR3 is 12 amino acids. J was trimmed by 5 bases and V by 6 bases; bases with no gene match: 4. Written as DNA, the CDR3 is TGTGCCAGCAGCTTGGGGGGGAACGAGCAGTACTTC. It translates to CASSLGGNEQYF.

The J gene is TRBJ2-7, the V gene TRBV6-2 or TRBV6-3; D gene unclear. In germline, CDR1 is MNHEY, CDR2 SVGEGT. V gave up 2 bases and J gave up 1 base, with 15 bases separating them. This CDR3 has 16 amino acids. CDR3 DNA sequence: TGTGCCAGCAGTTACCCCGACAAGCAGGTATCCTACGAGCAGTACTTC. Its protein is CASSYPDKQVSYEQYF.

This clone has a handful of counts. CDR3 loop: CYKEPRGKLFF. In nucleotides, the CDR3 is TGTTACAAGGAGCCCAGGGGGAAACTGTTTTTT. The genes are TRBV6-4 and TRBJ1-4, with 7 bases aligning to TRBD1. The CDR3 totals 11 residues. Looked up from germline, CDR1 is MRHNA and CDR2 is SNTAGT.

In its sample, this clone was seen once. The J gene is TRBJ2-7, the V gene TRBV21-1; the table calls TRBD1, which could not be checked here. TRBV21-1 counts as a pseudogene. There are 14 residues in the CDR3. The CDR3, as DNA: TGTGCCAGCAGCACCCGGGACAGGGGTGAGGAGCAGTACTTC. It codes for CASSTRDRGEEQYF.

This sequence joins TRBV5-4 and TRBJ2-6, with unresolved D. CDR1 SGHNT and CDR2 YYREEE come from the germline V gene (reference sequence). V dropped 6 bases and J dropped 0 bases, with 13 bases sitting between them. The CDR3 is 16 amino acids. The CDR3 is CASNLQPVSGANVLTF. CDR3 sequence (DNA): TGTGCCAGCAACTTACAACCTGTCTCTGGGGCCAACGTCCTGACTTTC.

This clone appeared a single time. This rearrangement joins TRBV3-1 (or the pseudogene TRBV3-2) to TRBJ1-6, with a tentative D call TRBD1 (5 bases). Germline V CDR1 and CDR2: LGHDT, YNNKEL (reference sequence). Trimming pared 1 base from V and 7 bases from J, leaving 11 bases between. CDR3 length: 15 residues. The DNA of the CDR3 is TGTGCCAGCAGCCAAGGGCAGGGAGGCAATTCACCCCTCCACTTT. Translation: CASSQGQGGNSPLHF.